This T cell receptor beta chain was documented in a study of CD8+CD57+ T cells in acquired aplastic anemia. Study overall: DNA from sorted CD4+ and CD8+ cells averaged around 3.5 ug. Read counts for CD4+ cells (from healthy donors) averaged around 11 million.

Study findings and constraints: Patients and controls turned out to have more than 25 CD8+ CDR3 sequences in common.

Genomic DNA was employed as the template in profiling TCR beta VDJ and CDR3. One entry per CDR3 protein, called by TCRdb with MiXCR from the reads. The sample comprises 150,000 to 200,000 distinct CDR3 sequences, 46% of which are singletons, and under 3% rests with the top ten. In its sample, this clonotype was seen a few times. Its matching antigen is unknown. Germline lookup yields CDR1 KGHDR and CDR2 SFDVKD. The CDR3 extends over 15 amino acids. V lost 4 bases and J 2 bases, leaving 13 bases between the germline ends. V gene TRBV24-1 combines with J gene TRBJ2-5, with D possibly matching TRBD1 (5 bases). The material sequenced was sorted CD4+, CD8+, or CD8+CD57+ T cells (not recorded which) from PBMCs. This clonotype originated in a human donor in good health. CDR3: CATSDPGSGQETQYF. CDR3 sequence (DNA): TGTGCCACCAGTGACCCAGGGTCAGGGCAAGAGACCCAGTACTTC.